This T cell receptor beta chain is drawn from a study of CD8+ T cells in alopecia areata. Overall study context: Tofacitinib ran 6 to 18 months, followed by 6 months off drug.

Sequencing used cDNA as its template, made by extracting RNA and reverse transcribing it. Generated by immunoSEQ multiplex PCR, the TCRdb table keeps only in-frame clones and is missing some. The table shows 90,000 to 100,000 clones, with 41% occurring only once. This clone was counted only a few times. The origin of this receptor is a human donor with alopecia areata. The source material was CD4+ T cells sorted from blood.

CDR3 sequence reads: CASSQAFGPNEQFF. Here the CDR3 DNA reads TGCGCCAGCAGCCAAGCCTTCGGCCCCAATGAGCAGTTCTTC. The chain links TRBV4-3 to TRBJ2-1; D gene unclear. V lost 1 base and J 6 bases, leaving 10 bases between the germline ends. Germline lookup yields CDR1 LGHNA and CDR2 YSLEER. The CDR3 sequence is 14 residues long.